This T cell receptor (beta chain) emerged from a study of cytomegalovirus exposure and HLA in healthy donors (dated by TCRdb to the late 2010s). About the full investigation: An earlier analysis of roughly 500 of the donors reported more than 250 Gb of sequence data and around 110 million unique TCR beta sequences from 150 million to 200 million T cells. A later genetic analysis used genome-wide SNP genotypes for about 55% of the 666 donors, treating that subset as a discovery cohort. To decide whether each TCR beta V gene segment behaved as functional or pseudogenic, an earlier analysis of approximately 590 of the donors relied on high-throughput TCR beta sequencing. Approximately 300 gigabases of sequencing data and 70 million to 95 million unique TCR sequences made up an early release that covered 500 to 650 HLA-typed donors. Roughly 5 DR-DQ haplotypes were handled as single units for association and clustering, since linkage in the cohort was strong. To study patterns of TCR occurrence, a later analysis re-analyzed previously published TCR beta repertoires from just over 650 donors and added high-resolution HLA genotyping. The study aimed to test whether cataloging public T cell receptors could reveal signatures of past pathogen exposure. Both class I and class II loci were covered by HLA typing, at four-digit resolution. The number of typed donors differed by locus: about 629-630 for A, B, C, DRB1 and DQB1; approximately 520 for DQA1; 606 for DPA1; and about 450 for DPB1. The study profiled the T cell repertoires of 500 to 800 subjects by immunosequencing and related them to cytomegalovirus serostatus. Along with the roughly 670-subject first cohort, a separate validation cohort of over a hundred different subjects was used. Donor age, sex, ethnicity and CMV serostatus were compiled together with the repertoire data. On average, about 200,000 unique TCR beta nucleotide sequences were sequenced per donor among about 400 genotyped donors of the cohort, with roughly 18% of those sequences being non-productive. All discovery cohort repertoires had been generated using a single sequencing platform. High-throughput TCR immunosequencing, statistical association of individual TCRs with disease status, and machine learning were combined to predict cytomegalovirus infection status. In the later analysis, no new phenotypic data were used to find candidate immune exposures; instead, reliance was placed on TCR beta sequences and their occurrence across donors. Of the 398 genotyped donors, about 84% fell in the genetic ancestry cluster associated with self-reported Caucasian donors.

CDR3 length: 16 amino acids, cysteine to phenylalanine. The entry retains the CDR3 DNA only, 48 bases that are in frame from base 1. V trim: 6 bases; J trim: 4 bases; unmatched bases: 10. Based on the germline V gene, the CDR1 and CDR2 sequences are MDHEN and SYDVKM. Study-wide conclusions, independent of this receptor: In a later analysis, most CMV-associated TCR beta chains were found to appear HLA-restricted, with HLA associations seemingly driven largely by CMV exposure. A later analysis reported that several top co-occurrence clusters appeared linked to parvovirus B19, influenza, CMV and Epstein-Barr virus. Some IMGT-functional V segments, including TRBV6-2 and TRBV6-3, could not be distinguished by the 87-base-pair reads and were therefore excluded. The authors suggested that the approach could potentially be extended to other disease states and immunological phenotypes. A group of highly shared sequence variants was considered likely to be a technical artifact of the sequencing pipeline. For the cohort, immune exposure information was limited to CMV serostatus. A later genetic analysis reported fewer N-insertions in productive TCRs among donors in an Asian-associated ancestry cluster than the 666-donor mean. Correlated functional status among segregating V segments might reflect linkage disequilibrium, but an unknown experimental factor could not be ruled out. A few of the identified cytomegalovirus-associated TCR beta chains were confirmed in vitro to be specific for cytomegalovirus antigens. A further reported finding was that TCR beta sequences accurately predicted the HLA-A and HLA-B alleles for most subjects in the first cohort. Most TCR sequences were observed very rarely across donors, whereas some public TCRs were present in many individuals. An earlier analysis of 587 of the donors showed that most TCR beta V segments appeared in productive rearrangements either about 87% or about 30% of the time, which broadly matched IMGT annotations. In the study, 150 to 200 TCR beta chains were listed as associated with cytomegalovirus. Because counts were too low, 15 to 20 rarely observed V segments, including chromosome 9 orphons, were excluded from the earlier analysis of some 590 of the donors. HLA typing was unavailable for some donors at each locus, so association tests used only the typed subset. In a later analysis, the rate of TCR association differed among HLA loci, with DRB1 alleles having the most associated TCRs and HLA-C alleles having the fewest. An association between a missense DCLRE1C variant and V-gene and J-gene trimming of TCR beta chains was found in a later genetic analysis and replicated in an independent cohort. This cohort had only TCR beta chains sequenced, and the lack of alpha or paired-chain data limited which features could be detected. In a later analysis, HLA-associated TCR beta chains showed more clonal expansion and lower generation probabilities than non-associated chains that were equally common. When HLA alleles, especially DR and DQ, strongly co-occurred, attributing TCR associations to individual alleles was difficult. In a later analysis, around 17,000 TCR beta sequences were associated with specific HLA alleles at a false discovery rate of 0.05. Roughly uniform sequencing depth across donors was assumed in presence/absence analyses, although this assumption may not hold. The classifier was reported to diagnose cytomegalovirus status with high specificity and sensitivity in both the original cohort and the validation cohort.

To note about this clone: This clone's antigen is unknown. Per-nucleotide qualities are absent, and no much larger clonotype sits a single base away.

The cohort comprised some 680 healthy bone marrow donors. Cohort members were all nominally healthy when sampled, although unrecorded immune exposures were likely present. The donor was CMV seronegative and was included in the group of several hundred seronegative cohort members. A peripheral blood sample was provided by each donor, and peripheral blood mononuclear cells were used for TCR beta sequencing. Genomic DNA was extracted from the blood cell samples with the Qiagen DNeasy Blood Extraction Kit. Library prep was done by the immunoSEQ multiplex PCR assay. A mixture of 60 forward primers for TCR Vbeta segments and 13 reverse primers for TCR Jbeta segments was used in the multiplex PCR. The CDR3 region of rearranged TCR beta genes was amplified from genomic DNA with a multiplex PCR assay. The amplified TCR beta libraries were sequenced on the Illumina HiSeq System as 87-base-pair reads. Under the source paper's analysis protocol: In a later analysis, roughly 80 million unique TCR beta chains were counted across the 690 or so repertoires, and roughly 11 million of these chains were shared by at least two donors. Raw reads were error-corrected and collapsed into unique sequences with a nearest-neighbor algorithm that merged closely related sequences to remove PCR and sequencing errors. Alignment of CDR3 sequences to IMGT reference sequences was used to assign V, D and J gene segments. For a sequence to be retained, a match of at least six nucleotides to both a V gene segment and a J gene segment was required. Rearrangements were classified as productive when the CDR3 lacked stop codons and remained in frame with V and J, and all other rearrangements were classified as non-productive. CDR3 was defined according to IMGT convention as the region running from the second conserved V-encoded cysteine to the conserved J-encoded phenylalanine. The earlier analysis of roughly 590 of the donors excluded any sequence lacking an unambiguous match to a single V gene segment. An earlier analysis of 500 to 600 of the donors classified V segments as functional when productive rearrangements were above 56.7% and as segregating when the standard deviation between donors was above 5%. A statistical classification framework was built to diagnose cytomegalovirus status from the catalog of TCR beta chain sequences. In a later analysis, V and J genes were assigned by comparing TCR nucleotide sequences against IMGT/GENE-DB human TR gene sequences. The TCRdist pipeline was used in a later analysis to assign CDR3 sequences and most-parsimonious VDJ recombination scenarios. In a later analysis, each TCR beta chain was defined by its CDR3 amino acid sequence together with its V-gene family, and reads without a unique V-gene family were excluded. To address suspected cross-contamination and a sequencing artifact, a later analysis removed 592 highly shared, low-generation-probability nucleotide sequences. A later analysis calculated a clonal expansion index for each public chain from normalized within-repertoire ranks of inferred template counts. A later analysis computed generation probabilities with a VDJ recombination model fitted to out-of-frame rearrangements, and checked the results against IGoR. A later analysis scored TCR-TCR, TCR-HLA and TCR-CMV co-occurrence with hypergeometric tests, applying a repertoire-size bias correction to TCR pairs. False discovery rates were estimated in a later analysis by permuting HLA or CMV assignments 20 times. In a later analysis, co-occurring TCRs were grouped using DBSCAN, with TCRdist sequence similarity added in when clustering inside HLA-allele-positive subsets. Repertoires with fewer than 30,000 or more than 120,000 public chains were left out of co-occurrence clustering, as were about five repertoires with anomalous nucleotide sharing. TCRdb retrieved this table from immuneACCESS and kept in-frame rearrangements only. Not all clones are present; in checked studies, unresolved V genes account for under half, and no reason is known for the remainder. V, J and clone size are those of that table, while D and trimming were read from the DNA. The sample has 150,000 to 200,000 clones on record, approximately 81% of them singletons. 2% to 2.5% of the sample is in the top ten clones.

Source material: PBMCs. The sequence joins TRBV28 to TRBJ2-7; 12 bases in between match TRBD1. This sequence was found in a woman between 25 and 40 years old in good health and CMV-seronegative. The DNA reads TGTGCCAGCAGGCCCGCCCCGGGACAGGGGGCTTACGAGCAGTACTTC. It translates to CASRPAPGQGAYEQYF.